These 29 T cell receptor beta chains were all obtained from the same sample, sequenced in a study of PD-L1 blockade in urothelial cancer. Time point of the sample: peripheral blood 6 weeks after treatment start. The method was immunoSEQ multiplex PCR; TCRdb's version includes in-frame clones alone and lacks a portion of them. This table has 53,000 or so clones, about 88% appearing once. The sequences come from PBMCs, collected around atezolizumab (anti-PD-L1) treatment. The source of these receptors is a man between 60 and 70 years old with urothelial cancer.

The chain is built from TRBV28 and TRBJ1-2, with 9 bases identical to TRBD1. Per the germline V gene, CDR1 is MDHEN and CDR2 is SYDVKM. There are 13 residues in the CDR3. Trimming at V came to 7 bases and at J to 8 bases, leaving 8 bases not matched to a gene. CDR3 residues: CASKGQGIGGYTF. DNA of the CDR3: TGTGCCAGCAAAGGACAGGGGATTGGCGGCTACACCTTC.

J is TRBJ2-7 and V is TRBV19; perhaps TRBD2 as D (6 bases). Trimming pared 5 bases from V and 0 bases from J, leaving 14 bases between. The CDR3 sequence is 15 residues long. Germline V gives CDR1 LNHDA, CDR2 SQIVND (reference sequence). Written as DNA, the CDR3 is TGTGCCAGTAGTCTCGGGGGTAGCGGCTCCTACGAGCAGTACTTC. Translation: CASSLGGSGSYEQYF.

A single count supports this clone. The chain combines TRBV5-1 with TRBJ1-1, with D possibly being TRBD1 (5 bases). V was clipped by 4 bases and J by 5 bases, with 12 bases between them. Germline-derived CDR1 and CDR2 are SGHRS and YFSETQ. The CDR3 spans 13 residues. CDR3 sequence: CASSPLGGTEAFF. CDR3 nucleotide sequence: TGCGCCAGCAGCCCCCTGGGGGGTACTGAAGCTTTCTTT.

The chain combines TRBV27 with TRBJ1-3, with D unresolved. Trimming removed 4 bases from V and 3 bases from J, with 13 bases in between. This CDR3 region has 15 residues. Per the germline V gene, CDR1 is MNHEY and CDR2 is SMNVEV (reference sequence). The CDR3 reads CASSSARAGGNTIYF. The CDR3 nucleotides read TGTGCCAGCAGTTCAGCGAGGGCGGGTGGAAACACCATATATTTT.

The chain uses TRBV7-9 and TRBJ1-5; 8 bases map to TRBD1. Germline values: CDR1 SEHNR, CDR2 FQNEAQ (reference sequence). With V trimmed by 0 bases and J by 0 bases, 10 bases remained unmatched. The length of the CDR3 is 19 residues. The DNA of the CDR3 is TGTGCCAGCAGCTTAGCGACCGGGACAGGAGCCATTAGCAATCAGCCCCAGCATTTT. It translates to CASSLATGTGAISNQPQHF. The whole variable domain, filled in from reference TRBV7-9 and TRBJ1-5, reads DTGVSQNPRHKITKRGQNVTFRCDPISEHNRLYWYRQTLGQGPEFLTYFQNEAQLEKSRLLSDRFSAERPKGSFSTLEIQRTEQGDSAMYLCASSLATGTGAISNQPQHFGDGTRLSIL.

This rearrangement joins TRBV19 to TRBJ1-5; D may be TRBD1 (6 bases). Trimming cost V 5 bases and J 2 bases, with 13 bases left between them. The CDR3 spans 15 residues. Germline V lookup: CDR1 LNHDA, CDR2 SQIVND (reference sequence). In DNA form, the CDR3 reads TGTGCCAGTAGTTCACAGGGTTCTGGCAATCAGCCCCAGCATTTT. This encodes CASSSQGSGNQPQHF.

This clone occurred once. This sample includes further DNA sequences coding for the same CDR3. The V and J genes are TRBV5-1 and TRBJ2-3; 8 bases agree with TRBD2. This CDR3 spans 14 amino acids. Unmatched junction bases numbered 0, after V lost 2 bases and J lost 1 base. Germline assignment: CDR1 SGHRS and CDR2 YFSETQ. The CDR3 is CASSLAGGTDTQYF. CDR3 DNA sequence: TGCGCCAGCAGCTTAGCGGGAGGCACAGATACGCAGTATTTT.

The gene calls are TRBV4-1 and TRBJ2-7, with a possible D match to TRBD2 (7 bases). Per the germline V gene, CDR1 is MGHRA and CDR2 is YSYEKL. This CDR3 region has 15 residues. V dropped 4 bases and J dropped 4 bases, with 17 bases sitting between them. The CDR3 loop reads CASSPGWGGLYEQYF. For the CDR3, the DNA is TGCGCCAGCAGCCCCGGGTGGGGGGGGCTGTACGAGCAGTACTTC.

This clone was found a few times. V is TRBV30 and J is TRBJ2-7; 7 nucleotides match TRBD1. The CDR3 runs to 15 residues. From germline, CDR1 is GTSNPN and CDR2 SVGIG (reference sequence). Unmatched junction bases numbered 9, after V lost 1 base and J lost 3 bases. The CDR3 DNA sequence: TGTGCCTGGAGTGCAAGACAGGGTTTGGGCTACGAGCAGTACTTC. It is translated as CAWSARQGLGYEQYF.

The CDR3 loop reads CAIGDTAGGELFF. CDR3 DNA: TGTGCCATCGGGGACACCGCGGGCGGGGAGCTGTTTTTT. The chain couples TRBV10-3 to TRBJ2-2; possible D gene TRBD1, 6 bases. Germline assignment: CDR1 ENHRY and CDR2 SYGVKD. Between the trimmed V and J ends, which lost 8 bases and 7 bases, there was a span of 14 bases. This CDR3 has 13 residues.

This clone was observed once. The chain carries TRBV5-1 and TRBJ2-1; a possible D gene is TRBD1 (6 bases). CDR3 size: 14 residues. Germline CDR1 SGHRS, CDR2 YFSETQ. V was cut by 2 bases and J by 4 bases, with 10 bases left in between. The CDR3 sequence: CASSLQGVYNEQFF. CDR3 DNA sequence: TGCGCCAGCAGCTTACAGGGAGTTTACAATGAGCAGTTCTTC.

The rearrangement joins TRBV27 to TRBJ2-2; 10 bases map to TRBD2. This CDR3 is 15 amino acids long. CDR1 and CDR2 (germline): MNHEY, SMNVEV (reference sequence). V shed 7 bases and J 0 bases; nucleotides not matched to a gene: 2. CDR3 bases: TGTGCCAGCAAGGGACTAGCGCCGAACACCGGGGAGCTGTTTTTT. Its translation: CASKGLAPNTGELFF.

The gene calls are TRBV4-1 and TRBJ2-3, with TRBD1 as a possible D gene (5 bases). The CDR3 is 15 residues long. The V gene lost 8 bases and the J gene lost 0 bases, with 15 bases spanning the gap. Germline assignment: CDR1 MGHRA and CDR2 YSYEKL. The CDR3 is CASRQLRTSTDTQYF. In DNA form, the CDR3 reads TGCGCCAGCCGTCAACTCCGGACAAGCACAGATACGCAGTATTTT.

V and J are TRBV7-9 and TRBJ2-3; no clear D. This CDR3 comprises 13 residues. V was pared by 5 bases and J by 4 bases, with 10 bases between. The germline V gene has CDR1 SEHNR and CDR2 FQNEAQ (reference sequence). The CDR3 nucleotides read TGTGCCAGCAGCCGCCGGGTCCCAGATACGCAGTATTTT. Its translation: CASSRRVPDTQYF.

This clone was picked up a small number of times. V is TRBV10-3 and J is TRBJ1-6, with D possibly being TRBD1 (5 bases). Between the trimmed V and J ends, which lost 7 bases and 7 bases, there was a span of 11 bases. Germline assignment: CDR1 ENHRY and CDR2 SYGVKD. The CDR3 has 13 residues. CDR3 bases: TGTGCCATCAACCTAGACAGAAATTCACCCCTCCACTTT. Amino acids: CAINLDRNSPLHF.

The J gene is TRBJ2-3, the V gene TRBV25-1, with TRBD2 identical over 10 bases. V shed 5 bases, J shed 6 bases, and the junction held 8 bases outside the gene matches. From germline, CDR1 is MGHDK and CDR2 SYGVNS. The CDR3 is made up of 15 amino acids. Here the CDR3 reads CASSTLAGARDTQYF. The CDR3 DNA follows: TGTGCCAGCAGTACTCTAGCGGGAGCGAGGGATACGCAGTATTTT. Filled out from reference TRBV25-1 and TRBJ2-3, the complete variable domain reads EADIYQTPRYLVIGTGKKITLECSQTMGHDKMYWYQQDPGMELHLIHYSYGVNSTEKGDLSSESTVSRIRTEHFPLTLESARPSHTSQYLCASSTLAGARDTQYFGPGTRLTVL.

This clone was seen a handful of times. The chain carries TRBV10-1 and TRBJ2-7, with 8 bases fitting TRBD2. Trimming took 5 bases from V and 0 from J; bases not matched to a gene: 3. Germline V gives CDR1 WNHNN, CDR2 SYGVQD (reference sequence). The CDR3 sequence is 14 residues long. The CDR3 sequence is CASSLAGSSYEQYF. Written as DNA, the CDR3 is TGCGCCAGCAGTTTAGCGGGGAGCTCCTACGAGCAGTACTTC.

V usage is TRBV7-2 and J usage is TRBJ2-3; a possible D gene is TRBD2 (6 bases). This CDR3 has 15 residues. Germline V gene sequence: CDR1 SGHTA, CDR2 FQGNSA. The V end was cut by 6 bases, the J end by 0 bases, with 13 bases between. In DNA form, the CDR3 reads TGTGCCAGCAGTACTAGCTATCTCAGCACAGATACGCAGTATTTT. Translated, it gives CASSTSYLSTDTQYF.

This chain joins TRBV6-1 and TRBJ2-5; TRBD1 matches 9 bases. The V gene end was trimmed by 10 bases and the J gene end by 5 bases; junction bases not matched to a gene: 11. The germline CDR1 and CDR2 sequences are MNHNS and SASEGT. The CDR3 extends over 14 amino acids. The CDR3 region is CATTQGASWETQYF. CDR3 in DNA: TGTGCCACAACACAGGGGGCATCGTGGGAGACCCAGTACTTC.

For the CDR3, the DNA is TGTGCCAGCAGCTTTGGACAGGGGAGCGAGCAGTACTTC. This encodes CASSFGQGSEQYF. The chain recombines TRBV13 with TRBJ2-7; TRBD1 agrees at 9 bases. CDR1 PRHDT and CDR2 FYEKMQ come from the germline V gene (reference sequence). J was trimmed by 6 bases and V by 3 bases; bases with no gene match: 3. This CDR3 region has 13 residues.

This clone has a handful of counts. V is TRBV10-3 and J is TRBJ1-1; the match to TRBD1 covers 7 bases. Looked up from germline, CDR1 is ENHRY and CDR2 is SYGVKD. There are 11 residues in the CDR3. The V segment lost 5 bases and the J segment 10 bases; nucleotides outside the gene matches: 4. CDR3 amino acids: CAISTGERAFF. CDR3 coding DNA: TGTGCCATCAGTACAGGGGAGAGAGCTTTCTTT.

The chain joins TRBV6-1 to TRBJ1-1; 8 nucleotides line up with TRBD1. Germline CDR1 and CDR2: MNHNS and SASEGT. This CDR3 region has 14 residues. J lost 3 bases, V lost 6 bases, and 6 bases had no gene match. CDR3 in amino acids: CASRRGTGYTEAFF. The DNA of the CDR3 is TGTGCCAGCAGAAGGGGGACAGGTTACACTGAAGCTTTCTTT.

The chain is built from TRBV6-1 and TRBJ2-3, with D unresolved. CDR1 is MNHNS, CDR2 SASEGT, per germline. CDR3 length: 12 amino acids. V gave up 7 bases and J gave up 2 bases, with 7 bases separating them. The CDR3 nucleotides read TGTGCCAGCACTAGAAACACAGATACGCAGTATTTT. It yields the protein CASTRNTDTQYF.

This clone was observed once. The gene calls are TRBV7-8 and TRBJ2-3, with 9 bases identical to TRBD2. CDR3 length equals 17 residues. Germline trimming cut 1 base from V and 1 base from J; bases unmatched to any gene: 6. Germline V gene lookup returns CDR1 SGHVS and CDR2 FQNEAQ. CDR3: CASSLGVAGVGTDTQYF. CDR3 bases: TGTGCCAGCAGCTTAGGAGTAGCGGGGGTGGGCACAGATACGCAGTATTTT.

The chain joins TRBV10-2 to TRBJ2-3; 16 nucleotides match TRBD2. Germline V gene sequence: CDR1 WSHSY, CDR2 SAAADI. The CDR3 is 19 residues long. J gave up 1 base and V 7 bases, and 11 bases lay outside the gene matches. For the CDR3, the DNA is TGCGCCAGCATGAGTACCGGGACTAGCGGGAGGGCTGGCACAGATACGCAGTATTTT. Its protein is CASMSTGTSGRAGTDTQYF.

The V call is TRBV7-6, the J call TRBJ1-1; 7 bases match TRBD1. The CDR3 has 14 residues. Per the germline V gene, CDR1 is SGHVS and CDR2 is FNYEAQ. Germline trimming cut 1 base from V and 4 bases from J; bases unmatched to any gene: 3. The CDR3 DNA reads as TGTGCCAGCAGCTTAGAGGGGGCAGGCACTGAAGCTTTCTTT. This gives the protein CASSLEGAGTEAFF.

The chain combines TRBV18 with TRBJ2-1; 8 nucleotides agree with TRBD2. The V gene's germline CDR1 is KGHSH and CDR2 LQKENI. V was pared by 3 bases and J by 3 bases, with 4 bases of the junction left unmatched. CDR3 length equals 15 residues. CDR3 sequence reads: CASSPPGGIYNEQFF. In nucleotides, the CDR3 is TGTGCCAGCTCACCGCCGGGGGGGATCTACAATGAGCAGTTCTTC.

The chain recombines TRBV5-1 with TRBJ2-5; no clear D. The CDR3 consists of 15 residues. Germline V gene lookup returns CDR1 SGHRS and CDR2 YFSETQ. The V end was cut by 1 base, the J end by 4 bases, with 14 bases between. CDR3 DNA sequence: TGCGCCAGCAGCTTGACCAGGCAGCTTGGAGAGACCCAGTACTTC. It specifies CASSLTRQLGETQYF.

V and J are TRBV5-5 and TRBJ2-5; 8 bases are shared with TRBD1. J was trimmed by 3 bases and V by 4 bases; bases with no gene match: 5. Looked up from germline, CDR1 is SGHKS and CDR2 is YYEKEE (reference sequence). This CDR3 comprises 14 residues. For the CDR3, the DNA is TGTGCCAGCAGCCCAACGACAGGGGAAGAGACCCAGTACTTC. It codes for CASSPTTGEETQYF.